This T cell receptor beta chain comes out of a study of T cell responses to AZD1222 COVID-19 vaccine. Profiled with immunoSEQ multiplex PCR; TCRdb holds only in-frame clones, not every one. Of approximately 170,000 clones in the sample, 92% were seen once. Note on this clone: Its antigen is unidentified.

From germline, CDR1 is SGHRS and CDR2 YFSETQ. Trimming cost V 0 bases and J 15 bases, with 16 bases left between them. The CDR3 is 13 amino acids. General study points: The number of AZD1222 recipients seropositive at baseline was only five or six. Unmutated variant regions are reportedly the target of nearly half of TCRs that are spike-specific. Mostly white British, mostly female donors; authors suggested clonal diversity may be underestimated.

The origin of this receptor is an adult who received the AZD1222 COVID-19 vaccine. This chain uses TRBV5-1 with TRBJ2-1, with D hard to call. This specimen consisted of peripheral blood, obtained 28 days after the second AZD1222 dose. CDR3 nucleotide sequence: TGCGCCAGCAGCTTGGATTCCGACCCTGTGCCGTTCTTC. Translating it yields CASSLDSDPVPFF.